Following are 20 T cell receptor beta chains from one sample sequenced in a study of blood T cell repertoires in COVID-19. The protocol was immunoSEQ multiplex PCR, while the TCRdb copy is restricted to in-frame clones and leaves out a portion. This sample has 150,000 to 200,000 clones; around 90% occur once, and the top ten carry roughly 2.4%. Sequencing was done on a sample of peripheral blood. The source of these receptors is a woman of 80 years or more with COVID-19, enrolled during active disease.

This clone has a single count. The chain has TRBV28 and TRBJ1-1, with TRBD1 as a possible D gene (6 bases). This CDR3 has 14 amino acids. V was trimmed by 8 bases and J by 0 bases, leaving 13 bases between them. Germline V gene sequence: CDR1 MDHEN, CDR2 SYDVKM. The CDR3 DNA reads TGTGCCAGCGTCGCCGACAGGTTGAACACTGAAGCTTTCTTT. Translation: CASVADRLNTEAFF.

The J gene is TRBJ2-1, the V gene TRBV15, with 10 positions matching TRBD2. This CDR3 region has 13 residues. After removal of 5 bases from V and 7 bases from J, the junction contained 2 bases not matched to a gene. CDR1 and CDR2 (germline): LNHNV, YYDKDF (reference sequence). CDR3 amino acids: CATSQLAGNEQFF. CDR3 nucleotides: TGTGCCACCAGCCAACTAGCGGGGAATGAGCAGTTCTTC.

The V and J genes are TRBV4-3 and TRBJ2-1; D perhaps matches TRBD2 (5 bases). The CDR3 is made up of 18 amino acids. CDR1 and CDR2 (germline): LGHNA, YSLEER. The ends were cut back, 0 bases at V and 0 bases at J, with 15 bases in the middle. The CDR3: CASSQDARPGSSYNEQFF. The CDR3 DNA reads as TGCGCCAGCAGCCAAGATGCCCGCCCGGGAAGCTCCTACAATGAGCAGTTCTTC.

The CDR3 loop is CASALVTNRAENTGELFF. CDR3 sequence (DNA): TGTGCCAGCGCGTTGGTGACGAACAGAGCGGAAAACACCGGGGAGCTGTTTTTT. The chain couples TRBV28 to TRBJ2-2; TRBD2 is a possible D gene (5 bases). There are 18 residues in the CDR3. CDR1 and CDR2 from the germline V gene are MDHEN and SYDVKM. With 8 bases removed from V and 2 bases from J, the gap between germline ends came to 24 bases. Full variable domain (missing parts from reference TRBV28 and TRBJ2-2): DVKVTQSSRYLVKRTGEKVFLECVQDMDHENMFWYRQDPGLGLRLIYFSYDVKMKEKGDIPEGYSVSREKKERFSLILESASTNQTSMYLCASALVTNRAENTGELFFGEGSRLTVL.

This clone has a handful of counts. The chain carries TRBV5-1 and TRBJ2-2; TRBD2 aligns across 8 bases. The CDR3 length is 17 residues. CDR1 and CDR2 from the germline V gene are SGHRS and YFSETQ. The junction had 14 bases not matched to a gene; V was cut back by 4 bases and J by 6 bases. As DNA, the CDR3 is TGCGCCAGCAGCGCGGGACGGGGGACTAGAATGGCCGGGGAGCTGTTTTTT. Translated, it gives CASSAGRGTRMAGELFF.

The rearrangement links TRBV9 to TRBJ2-3; TRBD1 matches at 10 bases. V shed 7 bases, J shed 3 bases, and the junction held 8 bases outside the gene matches. The CDR3 contains 15 residues. The germline gives CDR1 SGDLS, CDR2 YYNGEE. CDR3 DNA: TGTGCCAGCTCTTTCCGGGACAGGGGAACAGATACGCAGTATTTT. This encodes CASSFRDRGTDTQYF.

This clone was picked up one time. V usage is TRBV9 and J usage is TRBJ1-5; D gene uncertain. CDR3 length: 17 residues. Germline assignment: CDR1 SGDLS and CDR2 YYNGEE. The V end was cut by 4 bases, the J end by 6 bases, with 23 bases between. CDR3: CASSRLKPGTAGQPQHF. The CDR3 DNA reads as TGTGCCAGCAGCAGACTCAAACCTGGAACCGCGGGTCAGCCCCAGCATTTT.

This chain links TRBV2 with TRBJ1-3; D gene unclear. Germline V gives CDR1 SNHLY, CDR2 FYNNEI. CDR3 length: 14 residues. Trimming removed 2 bases from V and 4 bases from J, with 9 bases in between. DNA of the CDR3: TGTGCCAGCAGTGAAATAGGCAGGGGAAACACCATATATTTT. Translation gives CASSEIGRGNTIYF. The variable domain in full, with the rest retrieved from reference TRBV2 and TRBJ1-3, is EPEVTQTPSHQVTQMGQEVILRCVPISNHLYFYWYRQILGQKVEFLVSFYNNEISEKSEIFDDQFSVERPDGSNFTLKIRSTKLEDSAMYFCASSEIGRGNTIYFGEGSWLTVV.

This rearrangement joins TRBV11-2 to TRBJ2-3; D perhaps matches TRBD1 (5 bases). V shed 3 bases and J shed 0 bases, with 10 bases lying between them. The CDR3 is 15 residues long. Germline V gene sequence: CDR1 SGHAT, CDR2 FQNNGV. The CDR3, as DNA: TGTGCCAGCAGCTTCGATGACAGAAGCACAGATACGCAGTATTTT. Its protein product is CASSFDDRSTDTQYF.

V and J are TRBV6-2 or TRBV6-3 and TRBJ1-5; D gene ambiguous. The ends were cut back, 8 bases at V and 6 bases at J, with 11 bases in the middle. This CDR3 region has 12 residues. Per germline, CDR1 MNHEY and CDR2 SVGEGT. The DNA of the CDR3 is TGTGCCAGCCGTTTCTACGGTCAGCCCCAGCATTTT. It is translated as CASRFYGQPQHF.

The rearrangement uses TRBV9 and TRBJ1-2; 7 bases line up with TRBD1. There are 14 residues in the CDR3. Trimming at V came to 4 bases and at J to 5 bases, leaving 8 bases not matched to a gene. The V gene's germline CDR1 is SGDLS and CDR2 YYNGEE. The CDR3 DNA follows: TGTGCCAGCAGCCGACAGGGCCCCGAGTATGGCTACACCTTC. Translated: CASSRQGPEYGYTF.

The rearrangement joins TRBV19 to TRBJ1-4; D unresolved. CDR3 size: 14 residues. Germline V gene data show CDR1 as LNHDA and CDR2 as SQIVND (reference sequence). Trimming removed 7 bases from V and 4 bases from J, with 13 bases in between. The CDR3 DNA sequence: TGTGCCAGTACCCGAGGGCGGAATAATGAAAAACTGTTTTTT. Protein product: CASTRGRNNEKLFF.

This sequence joins TRBV12-3 or TRBV12-4 and TRBJ2-5; D possibly corresponds to TRBD2 (5 bases). V lost 5 bases and J 7 bases, leaving 11 bases between the germline ends. CDR3 size: 12 residues. CDR3 coding DNA: TGTGCCAGCAGTGGACCTGCGGGGACCCAGTACTTC. Encoded protein: CASSGPAGTQYF.

The genes are TRBV12-3 or TRBV12-4 and TRBJ2-7; 9 bases agree with TRBD2. V dropped 3 bases and J dropped 13; count of bases not matched to a gene: 7. This CDR3 has 12 residues. CDR3 in amino acids: CASSLASGTPYF. The CDR3 nucleotides are TGTGCCAGCAGTTTGGCTAGCGGGACTCCCTACTTC.

V is TRBV11-1 and J is TRBJ2-3; possible D gene TRBD1, 6 bases. The ends were cut back, 5 bases at V and 4 bases at J, with 16 bases in the middle. Germline CDR1 and CDR2: SGHAT and FQDESV (reference sequence). This CDR3 is built from 15 residues. The CDR3 region is CASSLTIGQPDTQYF. The CDR3, as DNA: TGTGCCAGCAGCCTTACCATCGGACAGCCAGATACGCAGTATTTT.

This rearrangement joins TRBV28 to TRBJ1-2; 7 bases are shared with TRBD1. This CDR3 spans 15 amino acids. Unmatched junction bases numbered 10, after V lost 6 bases and J lost 3 bases. Germline CDR1 reads MDHEN; CDR2 reads SYDVKM. The CDR3 region is CASRFQGQRYYGYTF. The CDR3 nucleotides are TGTGCCAGCAGATTTCAGGGACAGCGATACTATGGCTACACCTTC.

The V and J genes are TRBV24-1 and TRBJ2-1, with TRBD1 as a possible D gene (6 bases). The CDR3 is 14 residues long. Germline CDR1 reads KGHDR; CDR2 reads SFDVKD. The V gene lost 6 bases and the J gene lost 8 bases, with 16 bases spanning the gap. The CDR3 here is CATSRGQRSDEQFF. The CDR3 DNA reads TGTGCCACCAGTAGGGGACAACGATCCGATGAGCAGTTCTTC.

The V and J genes are TRBV5-6 and TRBJ1-5, with D possibly being TRBD1 (6 bases). The V end lost 4 bases, the J end lost 7 bases, and 15 bases lay between the germline ends. Germline-derived CDR1 and CDR2 are SGHDT and YYEEEE. This CDR3 is 14 amino acids long. CDR3 nucleotides: TGTGCCAGCAGCACACCCAGGGGTGGGCAGCCCCAGCATTTT. Translated, it gives CASSTPRGGQPQHF.

The V gene is TRBV3-1 (or the pseudogene TRBV3-2), the J gene TRBJ2-1, with TRBD2 matching over 11 bases. CDR1 is LGHDT, CDR2 YNNKEL, per germline (reference sequence). The CDR3 is 15 residues long. The junction had 6 bases not matched to a gene; V was cut back by 7 bases and J by 4 bases. The CDR3 loop reads CASTLGTSGYNEQFF. The DNA of the CDR3 is TGTGCCAGCACCCTCGGGACTAGCGGATACAATGAGCAGTTCTTC.

The chain links TRBV7-2 to TRBJ1-2; 8 nucleotides align to TRBD1. Germline lookup yields CDR1 SGHTA and CDR2 FQGNSA. The CDR3 contains 15 residues. With V trimmed by 2 bases and J by 6 bases, 8 bases remained unmatched. The CDR3 loop is CASSLQTGEENGYTF. CDR3 coding DNA: TGTGCCAGCAGCTTACAGACAGGGGAGGAGAATGGCTACACCTTC. Full variable domain (outside the CDR3, taken from reference TRBV7-2 and TRBJ1-2): GAGVSQSPSNKVTEKGKDVELRCDPISGHTALYWYRQSLGQGLEFLIYFQGNSAPDKSGLPSDRFSAERTGGSVSTLTIQRTQQEDSAVYLCASSLQTGEENGYTFGSGTRLTVV.